This T cell receptor (beta chain) was observed in a study of cytomegalovirus exposure and HLA in healthy donors. Study summary: A later analysis reported the same platform for the 110 or so validation repertoires and the roughly 700 first-cohort repertoires. Notes on the study in general: First-cohort TCR clusters were later found to tend to co-occur in the approximately 120 validation repertoires. Cytomegalovirus-associated TCR beta chains were listed, numbering 164.

Separate from the approximately 670-subject first cohort, the approximately 120-subject validation cohort was the one that the donors belonged to. TCRdb's table, derived via immunoSEQ multiplex PCR, lists solely in-frame clones and lacks some. The data show more than 250,000 clones, about nine tenths seen once. Trimming removed 6 bases from V and 5 bases from J; junction bases left unmatched: 4. CDR1 and CDR2 (germline): SGHDT, YYEEEE. This CDR3 is 13 amino acids long. With respect to this clone: Its antigen remains unidentified.

The sequenced sample consisted of PBMCs. The chain couples TRBV5-6 to TRBJ1-4; 7 bases fit TRBD1. The sequence was collected from a young woman in good health and CMV-seropositive. CDR3 loop: CASNRGRNEKLFF. Here the CDR3 DNA reads TGTGCCAGCAATAGGGGGCGAAATGAAAAACTGTTTTTT.